Described below is a single T cell receptor (beta chain) sequence and its context. The clone's antigen remains unknown. No per-base quality is available; no much larger clone lies one base away. From the cysteine up to the phenylalanine, the CDR3 has a length of 15 residues. CDR3 DNA is the only sequence kept; it has 45 bases, read in frame from the first base. The data are from a study of shared clonotypes between healthy human individuals (dated by TCRdb to 2018 to 2021). Background on the whole study: The cohort comprised a couple of women and a few men aged 18 to 49 years. Per donor, three plates each were used for CD4 naive and CD4 memory, two for CD8 naive, and one for CD8 memory. To estimate repertoire size and how much clonotypes are shared between individuals, the study performed deep sequencing of blood TCR repertoires from about five healthy adults. To increase sequencing depth and limit assay-specific biases, TCR repertoire library preparation and sequencing were carried out by different laboratories using diverse techniques. Per donor, leukapheresis produced somewhere between about 0.94 and 9.5 billion PBMCs.

CD8 naive samples were CD45RO-negative cells positively selected for CCR7, giving a CD45RA+CCR7+ population that excluded TemRA cells. The donors were healthy, HIV-negative adults with no recently reported acute infections or vaccinations. All donors were Caucasian adults living in Nashville, Tennessee, USA. Blood was obtained by leukapheresis, after which PBMCs were separated by Ficoll-Histopaque density gradient centrifugation and cryopreserved in liquid nitrogen vapor phase. Purity and quantity of every magnetically sorted T cell population were checked by analytical flow cytometry. Each sorted fraction had its genomic DNA isolated and then quantified by UV absorbance on a Nanodrop 2000c. The investigation overall reported the following: Pairwise subsampling indicated that sequencing depth was expected to affect the degree of clonotype sharing among donors. Incomplete sequencing was indicated by rarefaction of sorted-subset datasets, despite the large sequencing depth. Sampling was restricted to blood, and TCR repertoires in tissue are likely to differ from TCR repertoires in blood. The genetic and exposure-history diversity represented was limited by the small number of donors. Clonotypes shared by all four sorted-subset donors showed higher generation probabilities than non-shared clonotypes. Estimated clonotype richness was generally larger for naive than for memory subsets. When a few donors were compared, the shared fraction of clonotypes was about 5% for naive CD4, more than 3% for naive CD8, 2% to 2.5% for memory CD4, and 0.35% to 0.4% for memory CD8.

TCR CDR3 regions were amplified from genomic DNA by multiplex PCR using the deep immunoSEQ assay. Extracted genomic DNA from each cell subset was distributed evenly across all wells of several immunoSEQ 96-well plates, and each plate was treated as a replicate. For sorted subsets, each replicate PCR was loaded with 200 ng genomic DNA, equivalent to some 31,000 T cell genomes. Purified libraries were measured with a Qubit 3.0 fluorometer, size-checked on a Bioanalyzer 2100, and measured again with the KAPA Library Quantification kit. Each immunoSEQ 96-well plate was sequenced on its own single-read 150-cycle Illumina NextSeq 550 flow cell. Processing in the source paper ran as follows. Because the immunoSEQ output included only junctional sequences and no quality scores, the filtering could not be the same as the filtering used for full-length reads. Sequences were annotated with PyIR, a Python wrapper for IgBLAST v1.9, using IMGT germline references to assign V/J genes and CDR3. Any read was removed if the V/J assignment was weak (E-value above 1e-6), the CDR3 was missing, or the read contained stop codons, out-of-frame junctions, or ambiguous translated residues. V3J clonotypes were defined as sequences sharing an identical inferred V gene, J gene, and CDR3 amino acid sequence. The percentage overlap between two repertoires was calculated by dividing the number of shared unique clonotypes by the size of the smaller repertoire. RTK rarefaction, the Chao1 estimator, and Recon v2.1 estimates of unobserved clonotypes were used to assess repertoire richness. OLGA was used to compute generation probabilities for all TCRbeta clonotypes that the gDNA method yielded from a handful of donors. Held by TCRdb, this immuneACCESS table contains in-frame sequences only and omits some clones. Under half of the omission traces to an unresolved V gene where checked; the cause of the rest is unknown. D and trimming come from the DNA, and the V and J calls and clone size come from that table. Present in this sample are hundreds of thousands of clones, nearly 95% of which were seen just once. About 24% of the sample is held by the ten biggest clonotypes.

The specimen sequenced was naive CD8+ T cells sorted from blood. What this sample's cell subset or site label stands for: CD45RA+CCR7+. This TCR was recovered from a man in his thirties or forties in good health. In this chain, TRBV21-1 is recombined with TRBJ1-5. TRBV21-1 is flagged as a pseudogene. The CDR3 region reads CASSKAWAANQPQHF. The DNA is as follows: TGTGCCAGCAGCAAAGCATGGGCGGCAAATCAGCCCCAGCATTTT.